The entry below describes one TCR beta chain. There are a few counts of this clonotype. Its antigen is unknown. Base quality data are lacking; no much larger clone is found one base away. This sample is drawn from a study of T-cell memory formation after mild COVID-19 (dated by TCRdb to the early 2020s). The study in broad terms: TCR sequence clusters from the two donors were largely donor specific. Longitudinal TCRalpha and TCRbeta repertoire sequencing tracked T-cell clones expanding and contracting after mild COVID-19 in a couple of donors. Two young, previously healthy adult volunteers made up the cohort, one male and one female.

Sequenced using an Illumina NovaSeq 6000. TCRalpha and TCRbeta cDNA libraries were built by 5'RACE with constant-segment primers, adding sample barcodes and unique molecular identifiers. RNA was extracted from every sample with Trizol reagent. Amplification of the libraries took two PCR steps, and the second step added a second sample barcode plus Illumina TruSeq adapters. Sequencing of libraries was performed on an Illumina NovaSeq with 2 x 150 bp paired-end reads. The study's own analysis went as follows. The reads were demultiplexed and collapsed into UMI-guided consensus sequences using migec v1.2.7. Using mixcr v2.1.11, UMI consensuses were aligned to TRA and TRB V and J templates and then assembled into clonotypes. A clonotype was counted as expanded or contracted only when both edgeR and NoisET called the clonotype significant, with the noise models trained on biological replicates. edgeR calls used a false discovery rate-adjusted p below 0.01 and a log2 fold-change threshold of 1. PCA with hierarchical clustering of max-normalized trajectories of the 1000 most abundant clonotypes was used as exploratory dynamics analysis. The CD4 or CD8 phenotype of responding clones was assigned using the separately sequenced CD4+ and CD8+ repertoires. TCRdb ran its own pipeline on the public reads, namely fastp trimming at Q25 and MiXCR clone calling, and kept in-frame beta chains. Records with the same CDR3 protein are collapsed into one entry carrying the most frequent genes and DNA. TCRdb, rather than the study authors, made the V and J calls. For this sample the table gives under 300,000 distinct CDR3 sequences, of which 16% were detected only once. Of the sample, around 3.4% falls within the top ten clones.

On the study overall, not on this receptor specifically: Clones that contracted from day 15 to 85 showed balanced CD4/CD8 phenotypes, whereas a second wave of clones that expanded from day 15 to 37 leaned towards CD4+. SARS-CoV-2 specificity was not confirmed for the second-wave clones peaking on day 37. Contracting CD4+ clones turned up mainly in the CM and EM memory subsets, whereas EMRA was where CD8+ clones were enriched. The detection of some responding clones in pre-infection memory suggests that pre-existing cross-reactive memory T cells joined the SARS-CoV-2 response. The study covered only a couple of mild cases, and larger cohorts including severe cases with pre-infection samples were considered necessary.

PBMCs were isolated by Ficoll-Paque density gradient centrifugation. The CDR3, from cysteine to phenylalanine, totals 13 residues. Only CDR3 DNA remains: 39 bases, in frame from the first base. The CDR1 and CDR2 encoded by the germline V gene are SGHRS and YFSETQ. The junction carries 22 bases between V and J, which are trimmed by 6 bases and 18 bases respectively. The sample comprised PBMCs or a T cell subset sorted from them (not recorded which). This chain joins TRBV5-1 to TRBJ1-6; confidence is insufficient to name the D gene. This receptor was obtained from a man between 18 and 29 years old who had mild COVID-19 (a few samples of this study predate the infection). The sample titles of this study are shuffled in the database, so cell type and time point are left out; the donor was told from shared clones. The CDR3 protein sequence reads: CASTAPDSDVAHF. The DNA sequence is TGCGCCAGCACCGCTCCGGACTCCGATGTAGCCCACTTT.